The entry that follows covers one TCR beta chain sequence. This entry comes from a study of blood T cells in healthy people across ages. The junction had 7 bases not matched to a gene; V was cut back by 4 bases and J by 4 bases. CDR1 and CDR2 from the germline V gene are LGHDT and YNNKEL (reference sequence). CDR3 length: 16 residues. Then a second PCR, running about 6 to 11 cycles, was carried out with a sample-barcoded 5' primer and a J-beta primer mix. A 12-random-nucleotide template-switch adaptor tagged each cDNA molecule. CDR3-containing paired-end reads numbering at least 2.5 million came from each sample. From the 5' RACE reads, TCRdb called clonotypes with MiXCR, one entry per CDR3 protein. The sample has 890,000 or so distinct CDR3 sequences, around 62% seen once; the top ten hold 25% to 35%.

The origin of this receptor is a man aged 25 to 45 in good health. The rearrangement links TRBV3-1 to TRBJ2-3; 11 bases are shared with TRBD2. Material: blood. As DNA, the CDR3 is TGTGCCAGCAGCCTGGGACTAGCGGAGACAGCAGATACGCAGTATTTT. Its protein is CASSLGLAETADTQYF.